Described below is a single T cell receptor beta chain sequence and its context. Possible read error: a much larger clone is one base away. CDR1 MGHDK and CDR2 SYGVNS come from the germline V gene. The CDR3 is 12 residues long. The sample is drawn from a study of CD8 T cells in ankylosing spondylitis. TCRdb re-analysed the 5' RACE reads in MiXCR, keeping a single row per CDR3 protein. The table records 180,000 or so distinct CDR3 sequences, around a tenth of them present only once. The sample was blood, either unsorted or a sorted T cell fraction (not recorded which). This sequence originates from a male donor with ankylosing spondylitis or in good health (not recorded which). This chain uses TRBV25-1 with TRBJ1-1, with D perhaps TRBD1 (5 bases). This CDR3 is CANSESGSEAFF. The CDR3 DNA is TGTGCCAACAGTGAATCAGGGAGCGAAGCTTTCTTT.